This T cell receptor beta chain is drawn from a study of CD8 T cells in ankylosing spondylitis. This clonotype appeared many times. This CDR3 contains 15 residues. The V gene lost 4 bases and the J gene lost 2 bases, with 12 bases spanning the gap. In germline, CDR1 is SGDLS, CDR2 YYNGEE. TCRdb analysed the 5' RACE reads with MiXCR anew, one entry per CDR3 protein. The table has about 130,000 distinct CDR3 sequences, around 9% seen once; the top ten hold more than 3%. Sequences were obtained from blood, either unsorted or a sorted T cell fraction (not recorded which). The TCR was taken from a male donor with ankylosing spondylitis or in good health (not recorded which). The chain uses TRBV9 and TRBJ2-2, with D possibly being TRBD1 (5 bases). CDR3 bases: TGTGCCAGCAGCCCGGTGCAGGGCAACACCGGGGAGCTGTTTTTT. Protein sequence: CASSPVQGNTGELFF.